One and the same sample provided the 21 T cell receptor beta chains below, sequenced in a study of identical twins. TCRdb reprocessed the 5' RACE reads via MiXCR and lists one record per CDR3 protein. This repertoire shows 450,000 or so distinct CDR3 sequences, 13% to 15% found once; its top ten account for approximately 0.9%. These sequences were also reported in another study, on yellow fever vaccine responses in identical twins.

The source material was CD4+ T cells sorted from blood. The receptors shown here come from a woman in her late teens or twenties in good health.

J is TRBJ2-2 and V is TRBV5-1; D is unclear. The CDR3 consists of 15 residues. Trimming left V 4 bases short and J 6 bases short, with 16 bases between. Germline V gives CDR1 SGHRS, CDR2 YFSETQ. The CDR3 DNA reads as TGCGCCAGCAGCCCGGCTCGGGCTGATGCCGGGGAGCTGTTTTTT. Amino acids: CASSPARADAGELFF.

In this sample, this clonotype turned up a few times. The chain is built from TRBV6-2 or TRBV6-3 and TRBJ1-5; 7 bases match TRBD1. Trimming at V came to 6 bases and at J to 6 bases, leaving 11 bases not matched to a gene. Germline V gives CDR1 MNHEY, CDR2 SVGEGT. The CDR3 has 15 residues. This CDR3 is CASRTGTETSQPQHF. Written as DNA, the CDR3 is TGTGCCAGCAGGACCGGGACAGAGACTAGTCAGCCCCAGCATTTT.

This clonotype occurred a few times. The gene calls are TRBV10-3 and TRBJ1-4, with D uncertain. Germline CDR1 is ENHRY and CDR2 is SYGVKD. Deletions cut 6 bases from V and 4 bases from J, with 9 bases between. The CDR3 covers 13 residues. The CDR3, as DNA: TGTGCCATCAGATCTGAGCTTAATGAAAAACTGTTTTTT. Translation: CAIRSELNEKLFF.

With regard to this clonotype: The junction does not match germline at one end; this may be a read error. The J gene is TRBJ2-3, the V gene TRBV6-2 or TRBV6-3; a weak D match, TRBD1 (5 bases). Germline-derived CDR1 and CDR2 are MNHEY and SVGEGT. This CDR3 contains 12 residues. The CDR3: CSSSYAGDTQYF. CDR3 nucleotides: TGTTCCAGCAGTTACGCAGGGGATACGCAGTATTTT.

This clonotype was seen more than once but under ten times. In nucleotides, the CDR3 is TGCGCCAGCAGCTTGACCATAGCGGTAGGGCAGAGGCTCTACGAGCAGTACTTC. This codes for CASSLTIAVGQRLYEQYF. The V call is TRBV5-1, the J call TRBJ2-7; D possibly corresponds to TRBD2 (6 bases). The CDR3 is made up of 18 amino acids. CDR1 and CDR2 (germline): SGHRS, YFSETQ. Trimming removed 1 base from V and 3 bases from J, with 23 bases in between.

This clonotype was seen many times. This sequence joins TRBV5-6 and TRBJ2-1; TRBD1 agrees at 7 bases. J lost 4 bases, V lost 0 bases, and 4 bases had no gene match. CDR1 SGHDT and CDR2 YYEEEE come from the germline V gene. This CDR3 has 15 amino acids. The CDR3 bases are TGTGCCAGCAGCTTGGGGGGGACAGCGTACAATGAGCAGTTCTTC. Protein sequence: CASSLGGTAYNEQFF.

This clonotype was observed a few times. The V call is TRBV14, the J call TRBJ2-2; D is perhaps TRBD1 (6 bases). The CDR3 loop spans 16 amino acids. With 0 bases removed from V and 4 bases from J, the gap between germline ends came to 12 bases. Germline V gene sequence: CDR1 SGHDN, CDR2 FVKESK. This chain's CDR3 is CASSQDGQFGTGELFF. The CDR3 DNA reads TGTGCCAGCAGCCAAGATGGACAGTTCGGCACCGGGGAGCTGTTTTTT.

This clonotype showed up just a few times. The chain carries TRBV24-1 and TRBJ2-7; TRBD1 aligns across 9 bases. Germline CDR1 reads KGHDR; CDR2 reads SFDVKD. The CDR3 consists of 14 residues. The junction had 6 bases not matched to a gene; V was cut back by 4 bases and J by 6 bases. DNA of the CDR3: TGTGCCACCAGTGACCCGGGACAGGGTTTCGAGCAGTACTTC. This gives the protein CATSDPGQGFEQYF.

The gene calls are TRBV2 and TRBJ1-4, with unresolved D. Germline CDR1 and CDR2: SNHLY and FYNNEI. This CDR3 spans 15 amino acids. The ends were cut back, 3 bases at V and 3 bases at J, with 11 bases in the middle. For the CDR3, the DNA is TGTGCCAGCAGTGATTTTGGACTTGCTAATGAAAAACTGTTTTTT. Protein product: CASSDFGLANEKLFF.

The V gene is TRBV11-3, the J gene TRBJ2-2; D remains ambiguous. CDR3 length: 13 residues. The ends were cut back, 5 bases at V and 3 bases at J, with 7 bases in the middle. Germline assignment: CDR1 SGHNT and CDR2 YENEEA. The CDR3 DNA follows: TGTGCCAGCAGCCCCAGCGACACCGGGGAGCTGTTTTTT. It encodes CASSPSDTGELFF.

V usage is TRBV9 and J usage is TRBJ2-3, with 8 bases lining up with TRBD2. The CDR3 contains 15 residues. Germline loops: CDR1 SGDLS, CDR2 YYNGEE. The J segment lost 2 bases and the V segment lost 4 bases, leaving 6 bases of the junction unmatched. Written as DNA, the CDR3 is TGTGCCAGCAGCCCCGGGACTAGACCCACAGATACGCAGTATTTT. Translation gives CASSPGTRPTDTQYF.

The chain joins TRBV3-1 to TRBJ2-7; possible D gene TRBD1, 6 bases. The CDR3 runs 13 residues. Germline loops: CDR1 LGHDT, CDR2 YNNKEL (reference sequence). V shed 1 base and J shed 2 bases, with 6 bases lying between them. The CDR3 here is CASSQGTAYEQYF. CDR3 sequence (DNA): TGTGCCAGCAGCCAAGGGACAGCCTACGAGCAGTACTTC.

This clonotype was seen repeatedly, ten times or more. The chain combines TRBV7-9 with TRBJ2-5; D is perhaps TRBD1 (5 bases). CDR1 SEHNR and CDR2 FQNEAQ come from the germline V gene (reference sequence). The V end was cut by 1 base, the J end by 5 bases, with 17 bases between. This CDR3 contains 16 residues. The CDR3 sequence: CASSLEAGLPFETQYF. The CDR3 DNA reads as TGTGCCAGCAGCTTAGAGGCAGGGCTGCCTTTTGAGACCCAGTACTTC.

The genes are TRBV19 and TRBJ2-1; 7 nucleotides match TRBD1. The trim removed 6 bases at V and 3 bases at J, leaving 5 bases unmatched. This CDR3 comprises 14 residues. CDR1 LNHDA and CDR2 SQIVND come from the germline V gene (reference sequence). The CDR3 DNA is TGTGCCAGTAGAACGACAGGGCTCTACAATGAGCAGTTCTTC. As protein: CASRTTGLYNEQFF.

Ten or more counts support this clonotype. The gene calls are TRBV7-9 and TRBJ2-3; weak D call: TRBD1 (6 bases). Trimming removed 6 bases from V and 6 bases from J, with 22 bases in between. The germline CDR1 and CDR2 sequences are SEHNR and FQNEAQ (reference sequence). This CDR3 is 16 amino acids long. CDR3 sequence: CASSKSGALTGDTQYF. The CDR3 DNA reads TGTGCCAGCAGTAAGAGCGGAGCCCTCACAGGGGATACGCAGTATTTT.

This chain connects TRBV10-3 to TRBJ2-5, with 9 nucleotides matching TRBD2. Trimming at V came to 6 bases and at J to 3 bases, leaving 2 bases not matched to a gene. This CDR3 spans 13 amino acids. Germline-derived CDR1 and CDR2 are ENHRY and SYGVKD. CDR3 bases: TGTGCCATCAGCTCTAGCGGGGAAGAGACCCAGTACTTC. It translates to CAISSSGEETQYF.

The CDR3 nucleotides are TGCAGTGCTGTTCGGATGGGGACTAGCGGGAGGGAAGATGAGCAGTTCTTC. Protein product: CSAVRMGTSGREDEQFF. The V gene is TRBV20-1, the J gene TRBJ2-1, with 16 bases aligning to TRBD2. Looked up from germline, CDR1 is DFQATT and CDR2 is SNEGSKA (reference sequence). The ends lost 5 bases at V and 8 bases at J; junction bases unmatched: 12. The CDR3 runs 17 residues.

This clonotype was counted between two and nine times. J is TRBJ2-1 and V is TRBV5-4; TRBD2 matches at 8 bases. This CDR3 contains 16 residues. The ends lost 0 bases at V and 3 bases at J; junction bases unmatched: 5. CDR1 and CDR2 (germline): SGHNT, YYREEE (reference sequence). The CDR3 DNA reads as TGTGCCAGCAGCTTGGATGCGGGAGGACGCTACAATGAGCAGTTCTTC. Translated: CASSLDAGGRYNEQFF.

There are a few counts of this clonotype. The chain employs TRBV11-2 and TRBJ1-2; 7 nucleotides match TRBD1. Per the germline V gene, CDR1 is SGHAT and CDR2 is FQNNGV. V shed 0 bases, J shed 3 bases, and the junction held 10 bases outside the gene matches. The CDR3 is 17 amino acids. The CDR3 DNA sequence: TGTGCCAGCAGCTTAGACGGAAGACAGGGTTTGTACTATGGCTACACCTTC. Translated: CASSLDGRQGLYYGYTF. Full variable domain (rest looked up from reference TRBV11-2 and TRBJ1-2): EAGVAQSPRYKIIEKRQSVAFWCNPISGHATLYWYQQILGQGPKLLIQFQNNGVVDDSQLPKDRFSAERLKGVDSTLKIQPAKLEDSAVYLCASSLDGRQGLYYGYTFGSGTRLTVV.

The CDR3 DNA reads TGTGCCAGCAGCATAGCGGGAGGGCCACCAAACGAGCAGTACTTC. Translation gives CASSIAGGPPNEQYF. The chain couples TRBV9 to TRBJ2-7, with 11 bases aligning to TRBD2. The CDR3 runs 15 residues. Per germline, CDR1 SGDLS and CDR2 YYNGEE. V trimming: 4 bases; J trimming: 5 bases; junction bases outside the gene matches: 8.

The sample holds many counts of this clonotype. Written as DNA, the CDR3 is TGTGCCAGCAGTCCAACCTCCGGGAGAGGCTACGAGCAGTACTTC. Its protein is CASSPTSGRGYEQYF. V and J are TRBV6-2 or TRBV6-3 and TRBJ2-7; TRBD2 is a possible D gene (6 bases). This CDR3 spans 15 amino acids. Germline V gene sequence: CDR1 MNHEY, CDR2 SVGEGT. V dropped 5 bases and J dropped 3 bases, with 17 bases sitting between them.